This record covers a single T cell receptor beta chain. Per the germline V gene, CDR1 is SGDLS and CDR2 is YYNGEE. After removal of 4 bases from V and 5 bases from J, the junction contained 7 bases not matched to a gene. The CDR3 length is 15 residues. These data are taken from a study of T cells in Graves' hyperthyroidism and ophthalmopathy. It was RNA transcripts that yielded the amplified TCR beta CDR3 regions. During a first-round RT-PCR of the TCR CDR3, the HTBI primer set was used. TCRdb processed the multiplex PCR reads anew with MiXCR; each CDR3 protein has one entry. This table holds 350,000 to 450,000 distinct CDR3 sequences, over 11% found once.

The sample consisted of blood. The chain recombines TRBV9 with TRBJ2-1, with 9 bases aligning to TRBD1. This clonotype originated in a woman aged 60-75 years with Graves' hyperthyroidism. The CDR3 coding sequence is TGTGCCAGCAGCCCAGGACAGGGGACCGACAATGAGCAGTTCTTC. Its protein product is CASSPGQGTDNEQFF.